Listed below are T cell receptor beta chains from one sample, sequenced in a study of blood T cell repertoires in COVID-19. Produced via immunoSEQ multiplex PCR; TCRdb's table is partial and in-frame only. Counted here are over 200,000 clones, more than 70% occurring once; the ten biggest clones make up around 2.9%. Sequencing input: peripheral blood. Receptors originate from a woman aged 60-75 years with acute or convalescent COVID-19. The CDR3 runs from the conserved cysteine through the conserved F or W. D genes are given only for firm matches. Clone sizes are given selectively: once, few, many, or a class where the clone is expanded.

CDR3 length,V gene,D gene,J gene,clone size,CDR3 DNA,CDR3 protein
13,TRBV7-2,NA,TRBJ2-1,NA,TGTGCCAGCAGCTTCCCCAGGGGGGATGAGCAGTTCTTC,CASSFPRGDEQFF
16,TRBV6-2/TRBV6-3,NA,TRBJ2-5,NA,TGTGCCAGCAGCCAAACGACTAGAACGGGACAAGAGACCCAGTACTTC,CASSQTTRTGQETQYF
15,TRBV9,TRBD2,TRBJ2-1,NA,TGTGCCAGCAGCGGTAGCGGGAGCTCCTACAATGAGCAGTTCTTC,CASSGSGSSYNEQFF
17,TRBV3-1/TRBV3-2,TRBD1,TRBJ1-2,NA,TGTGCCAGCAGCCAAGATAGGGCCCCGGGACAGGGTCTTGGCTACACCTTC,CASSQDRAPGQGLGYTF
15,TRBV6-5,NA,TRBJ1-2,NA,TGTGCCAGCAGTACCTCCGGGATCACTCCCTATGGCTACACCTTC,CASSTSGITPYGYTF
13,TRBV7-2,TRBD2,TRBJ2-7,NA,TGTGCCAGCAGCAAAGGACTAGCTGGCGAGCAGTACTTC,CASSKGLAGEQYF
14,TRBV6-5,TRBD2,TRBJ2-5,NA,TGTGCCAGCAGTTCCCGGACTAGGAGAGAGACCCAGTACTTC,CASSSRTRRETQYF
14,TRBV25-1,NA,TRBJ1-1,NA,TGTGCCAGCAGTGCCCCGGGATTTGGAACTGAAGCTTTCTTT,CASSAPGFGTEAFF
16,TRBV6-6,NA,TRBJ1-5,NA,TGTGCCAGCAGCAACGGGGGGGTGGATAGCAATCAGCCCCAGCATTTT,CASSNGGVDSNQPQHF
15,TRBV6-5,TRBD1,TRBJ1-1,NA,TGTGCCAGCACCCCCCTGGACAGGGGAAACACTGAAGCTTTCTTT,CASTPLDRGNTEAFF
15,TRBV6-4,TRBD1,TRBJ2-7,NA,TGTGCCAGCAACTCACAGGGGGCAAAGGGCTACGAGCAGTACTTC,CASNSQGAKGYEQYF
15,TRBV5-5,TRBD1,TRBJ2-2,NA,TGTGCCAGCAGCTTTGAGGACAGGGGCACCGGGGAGCTGTTTTTT,CASSFEDRGTGELFF
18,TRBV6-1,TRBD1,TRBJ1-6,NA,TGTGCCAGCAGTGGGGACAGCTACCCCCTTTCGTATGGTTCACCCCTCCACTTT,CASSGDSYPLSYGSPLHF
15,TRBV4-2,NA,TRBJ1-2,NA,TGTGCCAGCAGCCAAGTGTACAGCCCTAACTATGGCTACACCTTC,CASSQVYSPNYGYTF
14,TRBV6-2/TRBV6-3,NA,TRBJ1-4,NA,TGTGCCAGCAGTTACGTCAGGGGCTATGAAAAACTGTTTTTT,CASSYVRGYEKLFF
16,TRBV6-2/TRBV6-3,NA,TRBJ2-3,NA,TGTGCCAGCAGTTACTTCTCCCCGGGACTTGCAGATACGCAGTATTTT,CASSYFSPGLADTQYF
10,TRBV27,NA,TRBJ2-7,NA,TGTGCCAGCAGTCGGTACGAGCAGTACTTC,CASSRYEQYF
14,TRBV5-1,TRBD1,TRBJ1-3,NA,TGCGCCAGCAGCCGGACAGGGCAGGGAAACACCATATATTTT,CASSRTGQGNTIYF
17,TRBV11-3,NA,TRBJ1-3,NA,TGTGCCAGCAGCTTCGTTCCCCACAGGGAAATTGGAAACACCATATATTTT,CASSFVPHREIGNTIYF
15,TRBV5-4,TRBD1,TRBJ2-2,once,TGTGCCAGCAGCTCCGGGACAGGGAACACCGGGGAGCTGTTTTTT,CASSSGTGNTGELFF
14,TRBV29-1,TRBD1,TRBJ1-3,NA,TGCAGCGTTAAGGGGACAGGGTCAGGAAACACCATATATTTT,CSVKGTGSGNTIYF
17,TRBV5-1,TRBD2,TRBJ2-1,NA,TGCGCCAGCAGCTTGGCGCCGGGACTAGCGGGAGGGAATGAGCAGTTCTTC,CASSLAPGLAGGNEQFF